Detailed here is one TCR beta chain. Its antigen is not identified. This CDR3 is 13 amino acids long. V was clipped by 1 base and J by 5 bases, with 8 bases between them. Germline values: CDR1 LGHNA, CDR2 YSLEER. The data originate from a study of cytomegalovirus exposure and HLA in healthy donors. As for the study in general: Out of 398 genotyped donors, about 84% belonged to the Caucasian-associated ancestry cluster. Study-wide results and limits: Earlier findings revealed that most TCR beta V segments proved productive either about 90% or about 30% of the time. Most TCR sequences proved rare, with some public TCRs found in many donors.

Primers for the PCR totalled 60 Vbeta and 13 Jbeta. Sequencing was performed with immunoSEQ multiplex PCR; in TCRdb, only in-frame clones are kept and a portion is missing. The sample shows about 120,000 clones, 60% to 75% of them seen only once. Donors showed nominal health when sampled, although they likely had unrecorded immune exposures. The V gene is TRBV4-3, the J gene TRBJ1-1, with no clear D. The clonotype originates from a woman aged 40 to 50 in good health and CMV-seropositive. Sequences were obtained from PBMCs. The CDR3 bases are TGCGCCAGCAGCCAAGGCGGGAAGACTGAAGCTTTCTTT. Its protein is CASSQGGKTEAFF.